These T cell receptor beta chains were read from a single sample in a study of T cell responses to AZD1222 COVID-19 vaccine. Sequenced by immunoSEQ multiplex PCR; TCRdb stores in-frame clones only, minus some. The sample shows about 110,000 clones, roughly 85% of them seen only once. This sample comprised peripheral blood, obtained on day 0 of AZD1222 vaccination. These receptors came from an adult in good health. CDR3s leave out the opening cysteine and the closing phenylalanine or tryptophan. The size entry is marked missing in some rows and otherwise reads once, few, many or a size class.

j_gene | abundance | v_gene | CDR3aa
TRBJ2-1 | - | TRBV7-9 | ASRPPGGPYNEQF
TRBJ2-7 | - | TRBV19 | ASSMRASGEATYEQY
TRBJ1-1 | - | TRBV5-1 | ASSPGPNTEAF
TRBJ1-4 | - | TRBV5-1 | ASSFSATTNEKLF
TRBJ1-6 | - | TRBV27 | ASSRILEGSYNSPLH
TRBJ1-2 | - | TRBV28 | ASSSTSPNYGYT
TRBJ2-1 | - | TRBV5-1 | ASSSLQQANEQF
TRBJ1-1 | - | TRBV18 | ASSAISGTGVEAF
TRBJ2-7 | - | TRBV20-1 | SAHLFAEQY
TRBJ1-6 | - | TRBV9 | ASSVAVTNSPLH
TRBJ2-3 | - | TRBV4-1 | ASSQDKILAGPGADTQY
TRBJ1-1 | - | TRBV6-5 | ASSSPRQRNTEAF
TRBJ1-4 | - | TRBV14 | ASSVNVATNEKLF
TRBJ1-1 | - | TRBV10-2 | ASTVRQAPPNTEAF
TRBJ2-5 | few | TRBV28 | ASSISTPQGAETQY
TRBJ2-1 | - | TRBV5-1 | ASSLESGSYNEQF
TRBJ1-1 | - | TRBV9 | ASKVGTGQTEAF
TRBJ2-6 | once | TRBV5-4 | ASQGGLAGSGANVLT
TRBJ1-5 | - | TRBV2 | ASSDAATFQPQH
TRBJ1-3 | - | TRBV5-1 | ASSLDGTGNSGNTIY
TRBJ1-5 | - | TRBV2 | ASSERGQPQH
TRBJ1-6 | - | TRBV20-1 | SASVKQGTYNSPLH
TRBJ1-4 | - | TRBV7-6 | ASSPTGPATNEKLF
TRBJ1-5 | - | TRBV28 | ASRRAGPRQPQH
TRBJ2-7 | few | TRBV6-2/TRBV6-3 | ASSGEPGLANPYEQY
TRBJ2-7 | - | TRBV7-8 | ASSPSGLSSYEQY
TRBJ1-5 | - | TRBV9 | ASSVEGSGNQPQH
TRBJ1-5 | - | TRBV7-9 | ASSPAGTDQPQH
TRBJ1-1 | - | TRBV11-2 | ASSLLGGMNTEAF
TRBJ2-7 | - | TRBV28 | ASSPTGQGIYEQY